One sample yielded the 6 T cell receptor beta chains listed below, sequenced in a study of blood T cell repertoires in COVID-19 (dated by TCRdb to 2019 to 2021). The library was obtained by the immunoSEQ multiplex PCR assay. TCRdb's version of the immuneACCESS table is confined to in-frame rearrangements and falls short of the full clone set. An unresolved V gene accounts for under half of the shortfall where checked; the remainder is of unknown origin. In this sample the table shows roughly 150,000 clones, around four fifths of which occur a single time. Approximately 18% of the sample goes to the ten largest clones. Sequencing was performed on peripheral blood. These receptors all stem from a woman over 75 with acute or convalescent COVID-19.

The chain links TRBV7-2 to TRBJ2-4, with 10 bases fitting TRBD1. The CDR3 runs to 19 residues. Trimming removed 2 bases from V and 2 bases from J; junction bases left unmatched: 12. The germline V gene encodes CDR1 SGHTA and CDR2 FQGNSA. CDR3 protein: CASSLIGTGAVLPKNIQYF. CDR3 in DNA: TGTGCCAGCAGCTTAATCGGGACAGGGGCCGTTTTACCCAAAAACATTCAGTACTTC.

The chain joins TRBV10-3 to TRBJ2-2, with TRBD2 identical over 11 bases. The CDR3 sequence is 16 residues long. V lost 6 bases and J lost 5; bases outside the gene matches: 8. Germline V gene sequence: CDR1 ENHRY, CDR2 SYGVKD. The CDR3 is CAIRPLAGGGTGELFF. The CDR3 coding sequence is TGTGCCATCAGACCTCTAGCGGGGGGAGGAACCGGGGAGCTGTTTTTT.

The rearrangement uses TRBV3-1 (or the pseudogene TRBV3-2) and TRBJ1-2; TRBD1 matches at 11 bases. Germline CDR1 reads LGHDT; CDR2 reads YNNKEL (reference sequence). V trimming: 1 base; J trimming: 10 bases; junction bases outside the gene matches: 8. This CDR3 comprises 15 residues. The CDR3 loop reads CASSQGPWGQGVYTF. The CDR3, as DNA: TGTGCCAGCAGCCAAGGGCCGTGGGGACAGGGGGTCTACACCTTC.

This clone has a handful of counts. V is TRBV28 and J is TRBJ1-4, with D possibly matching TRBD1 (6 bases). CDR3 length: 16 residues. CDR1 MDHEN and CDR2 SYDVKM come from the germline V gene. V was pared by 5 bases and J by 5 bases, with 18 bases between. CDR3 DNA sequence: TGTGCCAGCAGTGGGGTGGGGGCAGGTTCAAATGAAAAACTGTTTTTT. Its protein product is CASSGVGAGSNEKLFF.

This chain joins TRBV9 and TRBJ1-1; no definite D call. CDR3 length: 13 residues. The germline gives CDR1 SGDLS, CDR2 YYNGEE. Trimming took off 0 bases at V and 7 bases at J, with 10 bases between the two ends. This chain's CDR3 is CASSVGRESEAFF. As DNA, the CDR3 is TGTGCCAGCAGCGTAGGGAGGGAAAGTGAAGCTTTCTTT.

This chain links TRBV11-2 with TRBJ1-4; 9 nucleotides align to TRBD1. With V trimmed by 4 bases and J by 10 bases, 7 bases remained unmatched. The CDR3 contains 14 residues. CDR1 is SGHAT, CDR2 FQNNGV, per germline. CDR3 sequence reads: CASSSRDRVGKLFF. The CDR3 nucleotides are TGTGCCAGCAGCTCCCGGGACAGGGTGGGAAAACTGTTTTTT.